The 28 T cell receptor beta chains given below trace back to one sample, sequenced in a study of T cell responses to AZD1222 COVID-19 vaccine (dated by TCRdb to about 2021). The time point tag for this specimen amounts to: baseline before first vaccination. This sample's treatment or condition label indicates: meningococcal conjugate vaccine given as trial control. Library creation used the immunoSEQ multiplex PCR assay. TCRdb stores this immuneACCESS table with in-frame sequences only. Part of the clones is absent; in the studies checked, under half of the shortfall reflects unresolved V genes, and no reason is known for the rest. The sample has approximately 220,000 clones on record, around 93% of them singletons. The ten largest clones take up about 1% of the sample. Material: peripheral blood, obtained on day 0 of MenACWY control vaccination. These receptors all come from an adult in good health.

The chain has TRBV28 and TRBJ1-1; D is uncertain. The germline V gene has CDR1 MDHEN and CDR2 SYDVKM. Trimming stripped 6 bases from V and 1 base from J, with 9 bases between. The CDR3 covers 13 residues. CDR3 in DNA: TGTGCCAGCAGCCCAGCTCAGAACACTGAAGCTTTCTTT. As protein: CASSPAQNTEAFF.

The CDR3 sequence: CASSTQGLRYQPQHF. The CDR3 DNA reads as TGTGCCAGCTCCACACAGGGTTTGAGGTACCAGCCCCAGCATTTT. The V call is TRBV18, the J call TRBJ1-5, with D possibly matching TRBD1 (6 bases). Germline V gives CDR1 KGHSH, CDR2 LQKENI. Trimming took 6 bases from V and 7 from J, leaving 19 bases between them. This CDR3 contains 15 residues.

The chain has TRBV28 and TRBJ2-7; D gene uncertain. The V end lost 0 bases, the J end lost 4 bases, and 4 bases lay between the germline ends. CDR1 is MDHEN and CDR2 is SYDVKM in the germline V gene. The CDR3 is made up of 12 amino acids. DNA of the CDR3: TGTGCCAGCAGTTTATGGGGGTACGAGCAGTACTTC. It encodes CASSLWGYEQYF.

CDR3 region: CATSRGGQPQHF. The CDR3 DNA is TGTGCCACCAGCAGGGGAGGGCAGCCCCAGCATTTT. The J gene is TRBJ1-5, the V gene TRBV15, with D unresolved. The CDR3 consists of 12 residues. CDR1 LNHNV and CDR2 YYDKDF come from the germline V gene (reference sequence). Trimming pared 3 bases from V and 7 bases from J, leaving 7 bases between.

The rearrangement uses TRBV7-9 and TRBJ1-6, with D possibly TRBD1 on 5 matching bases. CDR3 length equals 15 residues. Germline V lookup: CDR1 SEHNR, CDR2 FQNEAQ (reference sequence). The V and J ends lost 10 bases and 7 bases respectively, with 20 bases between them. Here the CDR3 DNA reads TGTGCCACCCCTTCCCGGGGGGTTGAGAATTCACCCCTCCACTTT. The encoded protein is CATPSRGVENSPLHF. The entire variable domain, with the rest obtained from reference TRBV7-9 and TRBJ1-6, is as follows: DTGVSQNPRHKITKRGQNVTFRCDPISEHNRLYWYRQTLGQGPEFLTYFQNEAQLEKSRLLSDRFSAERPKGSFSTLEIQRTEQGDSAMYLCATPSRGVENSPLHFGNGTRLTVT.

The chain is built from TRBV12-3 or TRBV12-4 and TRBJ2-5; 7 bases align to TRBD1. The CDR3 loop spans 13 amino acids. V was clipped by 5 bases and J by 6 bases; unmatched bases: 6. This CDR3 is CASSLQGRKTQYF. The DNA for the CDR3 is TGTGCCAGCAGTCTACAGGGGCGGAAGACCCAGTACTTC.

The CDR3 is CASSLVGTSGASYQETQYF. For the CDR3, the DNA is TGCGCCAGCAGCTTGGTGGGGACTAGCGGGGCCTCCTACCAAGAGACCCAGTACTTC. The chain employs TRBV5-1 and TRBJ2-5, with 13 nucleotides matching TRBD2. V lost 0 bases and J lost 0; bases outside the gene matches: 8. Germline CDR1 is SGHRS and CDR2 is YFSETQ. This CDR3 is built from 19 residues.

In nucleotides, the CDR3 is TGCGCCAGCAGCTCCTTCAGGGGGTCTGAAGCTTTCTTT. It encodes CASSSFRGSEAFF. J is TRBJ1-1 and V is TRBV5-1, with 7 nucleotides matching TRBD1. Germline loops: CDR1 SGHRS, CDR2 YFSETQ. The V segment lost 3 bases and the J segment 6 bases; nucleotides outside the gene matches: 5. The CDR3 covers 13 residues.

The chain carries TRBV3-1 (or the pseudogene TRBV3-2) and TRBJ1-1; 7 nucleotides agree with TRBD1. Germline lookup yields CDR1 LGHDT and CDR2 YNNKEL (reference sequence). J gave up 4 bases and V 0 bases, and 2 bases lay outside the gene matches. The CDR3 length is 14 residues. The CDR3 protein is CASSQDRGRTEAFF. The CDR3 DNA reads TGTGCCAGCAGCCAAGATAGGGGGCGCACTGAAGCTTTCTTT.

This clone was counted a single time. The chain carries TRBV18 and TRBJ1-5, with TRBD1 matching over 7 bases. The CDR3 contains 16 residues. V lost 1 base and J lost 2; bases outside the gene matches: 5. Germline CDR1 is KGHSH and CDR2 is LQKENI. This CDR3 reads CASSPRDSQGNQPQHF. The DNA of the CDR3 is TGTGCCAGCTCACCACGGGACAGTCAAGGCAATCAGCCCCAGCATTTT.

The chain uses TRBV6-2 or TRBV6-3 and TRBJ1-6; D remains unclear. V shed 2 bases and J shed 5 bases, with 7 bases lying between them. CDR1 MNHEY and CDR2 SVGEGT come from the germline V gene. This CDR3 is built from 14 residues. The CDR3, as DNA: TGTGCCAGCAGTTACATGCAGGATAATTCACCCCTCCACTTT. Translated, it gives CASSYMQDNSPLHF.

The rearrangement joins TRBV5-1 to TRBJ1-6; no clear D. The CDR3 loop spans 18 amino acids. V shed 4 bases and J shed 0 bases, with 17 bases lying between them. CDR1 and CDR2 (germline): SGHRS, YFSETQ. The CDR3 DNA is TGCGCCAGCAGCGTCGGGTACGAACCCAGCTCCTATAATTCACCCCTCCACTTT. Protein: CASSVGYEPSSYNSPLHF.

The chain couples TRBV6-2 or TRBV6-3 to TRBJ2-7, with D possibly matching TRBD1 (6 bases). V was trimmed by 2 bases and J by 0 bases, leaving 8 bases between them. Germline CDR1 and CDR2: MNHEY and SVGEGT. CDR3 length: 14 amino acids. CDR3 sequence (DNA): TGTGCCAGCAGTTACGAGGACAGCTCCTACGAGCAGTACTTC. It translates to CASSYEDSSYEQYF.

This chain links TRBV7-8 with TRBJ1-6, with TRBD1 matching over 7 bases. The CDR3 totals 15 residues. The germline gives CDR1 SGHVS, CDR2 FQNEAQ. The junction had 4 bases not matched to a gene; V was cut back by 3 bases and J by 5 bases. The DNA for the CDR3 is TGTGCCAGCAGCTTCGAGACAGGGAATAATTCACCCCTCCACTTT. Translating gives CASSFETGNNSPLHF.

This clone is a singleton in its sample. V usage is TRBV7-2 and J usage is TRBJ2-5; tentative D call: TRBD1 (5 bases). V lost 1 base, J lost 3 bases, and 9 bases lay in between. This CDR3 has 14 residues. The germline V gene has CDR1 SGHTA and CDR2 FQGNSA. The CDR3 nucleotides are TGTGCCAGCAGCTTAGGCCCAGGGAAAGAGACCCAGTACTTC. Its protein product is CASSLGPGKETQYF.

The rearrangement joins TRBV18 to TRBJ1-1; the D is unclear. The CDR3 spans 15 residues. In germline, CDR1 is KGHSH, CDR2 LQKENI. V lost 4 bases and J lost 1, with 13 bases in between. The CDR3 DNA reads TGTGCCAGCTCACGACCCTCCGGGCAGAACACTGAAGCTTTCTTT. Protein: CASSRPSGQNTEAFF. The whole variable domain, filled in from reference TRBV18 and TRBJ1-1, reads NAGVMQNPRHLVRRRGQEARLRCSPMKGHSHVYWYRQLPEEGLKFMVYLQKENIIDESGMPKERFSAEFPKEGPSILRIQQVVRGDSAAYFCASSRPSGQNTEAFFGQGTRLTVV.

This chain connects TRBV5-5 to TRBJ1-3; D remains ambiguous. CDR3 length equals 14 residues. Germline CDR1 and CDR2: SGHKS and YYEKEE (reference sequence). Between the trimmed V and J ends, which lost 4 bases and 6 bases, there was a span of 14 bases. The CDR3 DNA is TGTGCCAGCAGCCCCGAATGGGTGGCAAACACCATATATTTT. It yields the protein CASSPEWVANTIYF.

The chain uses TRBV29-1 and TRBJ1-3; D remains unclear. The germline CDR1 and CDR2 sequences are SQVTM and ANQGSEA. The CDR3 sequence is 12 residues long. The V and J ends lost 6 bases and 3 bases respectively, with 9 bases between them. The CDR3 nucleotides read TGCAGCGTGGCGGGCCTTGGAAACACCATATATTTT. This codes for CSVAGLGNTIYF. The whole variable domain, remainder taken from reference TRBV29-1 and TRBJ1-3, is SAVISQKPSRDICQRGTSLTIQCQVDSQVTMMFWYRQQPGQSLTLIATANQGSEATYESGFVIDKFPISRPNLTFSTLTVSNMSPEDSSIYLCSVAGLGNTIYFGEGSWLTVV.

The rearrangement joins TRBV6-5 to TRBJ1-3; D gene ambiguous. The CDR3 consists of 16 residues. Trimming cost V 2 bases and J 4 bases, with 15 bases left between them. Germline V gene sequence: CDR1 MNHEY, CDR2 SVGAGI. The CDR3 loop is CASSYRSPGFGNTIYF. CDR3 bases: TGTGCCAGCAGTTACAGGTCGCCAGGCTTCGGAAACACCATATATTTT.

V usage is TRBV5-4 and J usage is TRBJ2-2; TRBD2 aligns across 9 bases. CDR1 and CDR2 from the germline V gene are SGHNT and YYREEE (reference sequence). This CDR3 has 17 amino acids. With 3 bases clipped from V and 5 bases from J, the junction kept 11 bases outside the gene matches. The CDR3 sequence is CASSSPYSGGLTGELFF. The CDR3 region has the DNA TGTGCCAGCAGCTCGCCGTATAGCGGGGGACTAACCGGGGAGCTGTTTTTT.

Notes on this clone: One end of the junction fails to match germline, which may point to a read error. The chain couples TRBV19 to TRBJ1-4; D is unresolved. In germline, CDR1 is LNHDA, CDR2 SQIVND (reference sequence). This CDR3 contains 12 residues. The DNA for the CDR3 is TGTGCCAGTAGTATGGGCCCAGCCTCTCCCCATTTT. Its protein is CASSMGPASPHF.

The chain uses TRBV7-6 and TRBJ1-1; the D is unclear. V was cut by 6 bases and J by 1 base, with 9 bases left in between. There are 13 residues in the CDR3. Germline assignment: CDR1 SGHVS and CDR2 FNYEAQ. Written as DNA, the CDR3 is TGTGCCAGCAGTCCGGACGGGAACACTGAAGCTTTCTTT. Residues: CASSPDGNTEAFF.

CDR3 coding DNA: TGCGCCAGCAGCTTCGGACAGGGGGCGACGGAGACCCAGTACTTC. Protein: CASSFGQGATETQYF. The chain has TRBV5-1 and TRBJ2-5, with 11 positions matching TRBD1. CDR3 size: 15 residues. V trimming: 2 bases; J trimming: 5 bases; junction bases outside the gene matches: 5. Germline V gene lookup returns CDR1 SGHRS and CDR2 YFSETQ.

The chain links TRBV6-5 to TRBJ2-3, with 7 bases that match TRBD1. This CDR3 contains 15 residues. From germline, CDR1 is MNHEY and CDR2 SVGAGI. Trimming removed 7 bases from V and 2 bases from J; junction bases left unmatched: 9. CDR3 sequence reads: CASTKSGQPTDTQYF. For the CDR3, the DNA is TGTGCCAGCACTAAGTCGGGACAGCCCACAGATACGCAGTATTTT.

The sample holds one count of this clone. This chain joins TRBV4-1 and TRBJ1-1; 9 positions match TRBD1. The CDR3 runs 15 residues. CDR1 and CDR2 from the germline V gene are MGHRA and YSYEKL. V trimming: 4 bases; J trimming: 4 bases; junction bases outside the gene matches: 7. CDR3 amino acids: CASSLGQGFRTEAFF. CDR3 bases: TGCGCCAGCAGCCTAGGACAGGGGTTTCGCACTGAAGCTTTCTTT.

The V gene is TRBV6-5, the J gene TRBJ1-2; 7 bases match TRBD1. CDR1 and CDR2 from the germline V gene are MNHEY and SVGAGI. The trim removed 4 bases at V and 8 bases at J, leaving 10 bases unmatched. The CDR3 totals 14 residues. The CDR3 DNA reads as TGTGCCAGCAGTTCGACAGGGTTGGCAGGAGGCTACACCTTC. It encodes CASSSTGLAGGYTF.

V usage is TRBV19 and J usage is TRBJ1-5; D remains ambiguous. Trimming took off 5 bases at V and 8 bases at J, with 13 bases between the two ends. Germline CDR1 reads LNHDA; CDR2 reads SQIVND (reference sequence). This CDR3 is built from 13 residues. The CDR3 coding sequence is TGTGCCAGTAGTCCCGACATCCTGGAGCCCCAGCATTTT. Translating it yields CASSPDILEPQHF.

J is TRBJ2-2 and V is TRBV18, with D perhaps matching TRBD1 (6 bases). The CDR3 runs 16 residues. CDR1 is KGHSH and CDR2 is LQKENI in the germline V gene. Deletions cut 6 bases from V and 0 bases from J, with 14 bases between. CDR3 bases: TGTGCCAGCTCTACCAGGGACAACGCGAACACCGGGGAGCTGTTTTTT. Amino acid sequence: CASSTRDNANTGELFF.